This T cell receptor beta chain was identified in a study of blood T cells in healthy people across ages (dated by TCRdb to between 2015 and 2017). A note on the overall study: In model experiments, template switching captured about one uniquely barcoded TCR beta cDNA molecule for every two T cells. Using deep sequencing normalized with unique cDNA molecular identifiers, the study measured how TCR beta repertoire diversity changes with age. The donors were split into four age groups: young (average 16 years), middle-aged (nearly 40), aged (about 56) and long-lived (about 82). To avoid experimental bias, donors of different ages were spread randomly across the sequencing lanes. Two additional independent replicas of 1 million unique cDNA reads from the same blood draw were analyzed for two donors (one aged 18 to 30 and one aged 80 or older).

The library came from 5' RACE. The instrument given in TCRdb is Illumina HiSeq 2500. A second PCR of about 7 to 12 cycles was performed with a sample-barcoded 5' primer and a J-beta primer mix. A unique molecular identifier was introduced onto each TCR beta cDNA molecule by a template-switch 5' adaptor carrying 12 random nucleotides. Each sample yielded at least 2.5 million CDR3-containing paired-end reads. First-strand cDNA was synthesized from all RNA with the Mint cDNA synthesis kit, primed by a TRBC-specific oligonucleotide. Following uracil-DNA glycosylase treatment, all cDNA underwent a first 18-cycle PCR with the universal primers M1SS and BC2_uni_R. The original pipeline was this. Each sample was normalized by randomly selecting 1 million high-quality reads, each carrying a distinct molecular identifier. Reads sharing molecular identifiers were discarded rather than binned into consensus sequences. MiTCR, with a Q25 quality threshold and the strictest error-elimination algorithm, was used for CDR3 identification, clonotype clustering and error correction. A nonparametric unseen species model with Euler transformation was used to estimate lower-bound total TCR beta diversity. Clones were called with MiXCR by TCRdb after fastp trimmed the public reads at Q25, and only in-frame beta chains were retained. Each CDR3 protein gets just one entry, which takes the most common genes and DNA from the rows behind it. The V and J calls and clone size are TCRdb's, not the authors'. The table for this sample lists hundreds of thousands of distinct CDR3 sequences; about 48% of them were counted only once. The biggest ten clones account for around an eighth of the sample.

What the research found in general, with its limitations: The long-lived group showed more naive CD4+ T cells, fewer expanded clones and increased TCR diversity than the aged group, suggesting age selection. Because donor CMV infection status was unknown, age-related changes in expanded clonotypes were potentially confounded. There was a strong correlation between observed TCR beta diversity and the percentage of naive T cells measured by flow cytometry. Bulk unsorted PBMC profiling prevented conclusive comparison of naive and antigen-experienced compartments. Estimates of total diversity based on one million sequenced T cells were regarded as lower bounds and as underestimates. As age increased, observed TCR beta diversity per million T cells dropped in a roughly linear way, and a significant reduction was already evident by age about 40.

Donors were about 36 systemically healthy Caucasian individuals from Russia aged roughly 6 to 90 years. Each donor gave 8 to 10 milliliters of peripheral blood, drawn into EDTA-treated Vacutainer tubes. PBMCs were isolated by Ficoll-Paque density-gradient centrifugation, with at least 6 million obtained per sample. Total RNA was extracted from PBMCs with Trizol reagent, with at least 6 micrograms obtained per sample. The percentages of naive CD45RAhigh/CD27high T cells were determined by flow cytometry on a PBMC aliquot from every donor. From the cysteine up to the phenylalanine, the CDR3 has a length of 13 residues. Here the CDR3 DNA is all that survives: 39 bases in frame from base 1. As encoded in the germline V gene, CDR1 is SGHNT while CDR2 is YENEEA. As for this clonotype: It has no known antigen specificity. One junction end disagrees with the germline gene, perhaps due to a read error.

Sequenced sample: blood. Recombination joined TRBV11-3 with TRBJ2-7; 8 bases in the junction line up with TRBD1. The TCR was taken from a man aged 30-40 years in good health. The CDR3 is CASTPGGYYEQYF. The sequence in DNA is TGTGCTAGCACTCCAGGGGGCTATTACGAGCAGTACTTC.